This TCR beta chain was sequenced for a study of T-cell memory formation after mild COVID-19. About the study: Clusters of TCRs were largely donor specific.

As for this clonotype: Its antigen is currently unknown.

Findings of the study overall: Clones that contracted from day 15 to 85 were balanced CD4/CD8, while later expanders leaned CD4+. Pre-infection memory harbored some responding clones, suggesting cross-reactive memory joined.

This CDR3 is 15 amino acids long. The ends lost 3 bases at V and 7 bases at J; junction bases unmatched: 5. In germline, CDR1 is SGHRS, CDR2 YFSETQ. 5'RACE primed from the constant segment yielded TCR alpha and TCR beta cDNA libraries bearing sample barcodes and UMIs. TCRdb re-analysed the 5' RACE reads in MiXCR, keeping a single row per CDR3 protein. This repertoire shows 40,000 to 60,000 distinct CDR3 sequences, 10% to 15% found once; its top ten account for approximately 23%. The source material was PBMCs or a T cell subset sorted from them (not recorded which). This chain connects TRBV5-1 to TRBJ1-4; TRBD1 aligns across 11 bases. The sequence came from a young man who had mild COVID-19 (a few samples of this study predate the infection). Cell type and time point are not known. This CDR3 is CASSSGQGAIEKLFF. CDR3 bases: TGCGCCAGCAGCTCAGGACAGGGGGCGATTGAAAAACTGTTTTTT.